This TCR beta chain was sequenced in a study of Ad26.COV2.S vaccination and SARS-CoV-2 variants. Study-wide results and limits: It was reported that spike-specific CD8+ and CD4+ T cell responses were substantially broad after vaccination.

Libraries were prepared by immunoSEQ multiplex PCR; TCRdb keeps only in-frame clonotypes and omits some of them. Of 400,000 to 450,000 clones listed, 75% to 95% are singletons. CDR1 is MGHRA, CDR2 YSYEKL, per germline. The length of the CDR3 is 14 residues. The V end lost 1 base, the J end lost 4 bases, and 8 bases lay between the germline ends. Note on this clone: The target antigen is unknown.

As to treatment: some 19 received Ad26.COV2.S at low or high dose, single or two shots; 5 received placebo; per-sample allocation not given. Specimen acquisition occurred on day 63 following the initial vaccine or placebo injection. This receptor was obtained from a person aged 18 to 59 who received the Ad26.COV2.S COVID-19 vaccine or a placebo. The rearrangement uses TRBV4-1 and TRBJ1-5; no clear D. The material was peripheral blood, obtained in a trial of Ad26.COV2.S vaccine versus placebo. The CDR3 reads CASSQAGLNQPQHF. As DNA, the CDR3 is TGCGCCAGCAGCCAAGCGGGTTTAAATCAGCCCCAGCATTTT.